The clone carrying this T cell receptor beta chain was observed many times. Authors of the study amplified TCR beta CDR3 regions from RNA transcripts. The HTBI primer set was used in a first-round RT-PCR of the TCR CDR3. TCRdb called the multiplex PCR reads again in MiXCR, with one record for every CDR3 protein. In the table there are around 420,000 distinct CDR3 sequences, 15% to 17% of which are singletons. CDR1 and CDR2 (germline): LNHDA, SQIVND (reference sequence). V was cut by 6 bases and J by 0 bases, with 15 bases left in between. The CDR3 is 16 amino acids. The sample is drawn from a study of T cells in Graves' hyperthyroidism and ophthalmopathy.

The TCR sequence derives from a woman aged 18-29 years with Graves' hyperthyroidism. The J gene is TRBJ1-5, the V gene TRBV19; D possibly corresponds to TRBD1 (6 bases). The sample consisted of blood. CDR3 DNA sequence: TGTGCCAGTAGCCTGTACCAAGGGGGTAGCAATCAGCCCCAGCATTTT. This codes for CASSLYQGGSNQPQHF.